The 27 T cell receptor beta chains reported below all come from one sample, sequenced in a study of T-cell reconstitution after alpha-beta-depleted transplantation in children. Unique molecular identifiers were incorporated into the prepared TCRbeta library. TCRdb ran MiXCR on the PCR reads and lists one entry per CDR3 protein. The profile shows over 550,000 distinct CDR3 sequences, roughly a tenth of them singletons. The starting material was PBMCs from the stem cell graft donor, obtained from the stem cell graft. Receptors were obtained from a human donor who donated a stem cell graft to a child with acute myeloid leukemia.

The rearrangement uses TRBV24-1 and TRBJ2-5; TRBD1 matches at 7 bases. The germline CDR1 and CDR2 sequences are KGHDR and SFDVKD. The CDR3 extends over 14 amino acids. The V segment lost 5 bases and the J segment 5 bases; nucleotides outside the gene matches: 7. The CDR3 here is CATSVPGGAETQYF. The CDR3 bases are TGTGCCACCAGTGTTCCAGGGGGAGCTGAGACCCAGTACTTC.

This clonotype has only a few counts. V and J are TRBV12-3 or TRBV12-4 and TRBJ1-6; 10 bases match TRBD1. The V segment lost 6 bases and the J segment 8 bases; nucleotides outside the gene matches: 10. This CDR3 comprises 16 residues. This CDR3 is CASSRLSGTGDSPLHF. DNA for the CDR3: TGTGCCAGCAGCCGATTATCCGGGACAGGGGATTCACCCCTCCACTTT.

This clonotype was seen only a few times. V and J are TRBV20-1 and TRBJ2-7; D might be TRBD2 (6 bases). The CDR3 loop spans 13 amino acids. Germline CDR1 is DFQATT and CDR2 is SNEGSKA (reference sequence). V lost 6 bases and J lost 2, with 14 bases in between. Here the CDR3 reads CSAPGGRTYEQYF. DNA for the CDR3: TGCAGTGCCCCCGGGGGTCGAACCTACGAGCAGTACTTC.

For this clonotype: Compared with germline, one end of the junction differs, possibly owing to a read error. V usage is TRBV7-3 and J usage is TRBJ2-2, with D maybe TRBD2 (5 bases). The CDR3 runs to 14 residues. Germline assignment: CDR1 SGHTA and CDR2 FQGTGA. The CDR3 loop reads CASSVSPGSGVLFF. The DNA of the CDR3 is TGTGCCAGCAGCGTCTCTCCGGGATCCGGGGTGCTGTTTTTT.

In this sample, this clonotype turned up many times. The chain links TRBV5-1 to TRBJ2-1; no definite D call. Trimming took off 0 bases at V and 4 bases at J, with 8 bases between the two ends. The germline V gene has CDR1 SGHRS and CDR2 YFSETQ. The CDR3 is 14 residues long. CDR3 bases: TGCGCCAGCAGCTTGGGCCAGGCATACAATGAGCAGTTCTTC. It translates to CASSLGQAYNEQFF.

This sequence joins TRBV6-5 and TRBJ1-6, with D maybe TRBD1 (6 bases). The CDR3 extends over 14 amino acids. The germline V and J ends were trimmed by 6 bases and 7 bases, with 13 bases remaining between them. Germline CDR1 reads MNHEY; CDR2 reads SVGAGI. CDR3 region: CASRLPGQNSPLHF. The CDR3 nucleotides read TGTGCCAGCAGATTACCCGGACAGAATTCACCCCTCCACTTT.

This clonotype has more than one count but fewer than ten. V is TRBV20-1 and J is TRBJ2-1; D call uncertain. CDR3 length equals 16 residues. Trimming shortened V by 4 bases and J by 0 bases, and 16 bases separated the two germline ends. Germline-derived CDR1 and CDR2 are DFQATT and SNEGSKA (reference sequence). The CDR3 spells CSAKRSRTSSYNEQFF. DNA for the CDR3: TGCAGTGCTAAGAGGTCGCGGACGAGCTCCTACAATGAGCAGTTCTTC.

This chain uses TRBV9 with TRBJ2-1, with a possible D match to TRBD2 (5 bases). Trimming shortened V by 0 bases and J by 0 bases, and 13 bases separated the two germline ends. CDR3 length: 17 amino acids. Germline CDR1 is SGDLS and CDR2 is YYNGEE. The CDR3 sequence is CASSVEDSYYSYNEQFF. Written as DNA, the CDR3 is TGTGCCAGCAGCGTAGAGGACTCCTACTACTCCTACAATGAGCAGTTCTTC.

Only a few counts were recorded for this clonotype. V gene TRBV27 combines with J gene TRBJ1-1, with a tentative D call TRBD1 (5 bases). V was pared by 5 bases and J by 1 base, with 17 bases between. The germline CDR1 and CDR2 sequences are MNHEY and SMNVEV (reference sequence). This CDR3 is built from 16 residues. The CDR3 coding sequence is TGTGCCAGCAGTCCCCCTCCCCGGGGCGCGAACACTGAAGCTTTCTTT. Translating gives CASSPPPRGANTEAFF.

This clonotype showed up just a few times. This sequence joins TRBV30 and TRBJ2-1, with 8 bases fitting TRBD2. Germline CDR1 is GTSNPN and CDR2 is SVGIG (reference sequence). The ends lost 4 bases at V and 12 bases at J; junction bases unmatched: 5. This CDR3 has 11 amino acids. For the CDR3, the DNA is TGTGCCTGGATGGCGGGAGGAACGCAGTTCTTC. Protein: CAWMAGGTQFF.

Ten or more counts support this clonotype. The chain joins TRBV20-1 to TRBJ2-7; the match to TRBD1 covers 10 bases. CDR3 length: 13 amino acids. V was pared by 6 bases and J by 3 bases, with 5 bases of the junction left unmatched. In germline, CDR1 is DFQATT, CDR2 SNEGSKA (reference sequence). CDR3 in DNA: TGCAGTGCCCTGACAGGGGGCATCTACGAGCAGTACTTC. Protein: CSALTGGIYEQYF.

The chain has TRBV6-5 and TRBJ1-1; weak D call: TRBD1 (6 bases). Deletions cut 5 bases from V and 11 bases from J, with 12 bases between. The CDR3 contains 11 residues. Germline loops: CDR1 MNHEY, CDR2 SVGAGI. The CDR3 DNA is TGTGCCAGCAGTAACACAGGGCGGGCTTTCTTT. Amino acid sequence: CASSNTGRAFF.

This clonotype occurred a few times. The chain recombines TRBV7-2 with TRBJ1-4; D unresolved. Germline V CDR1 and CDR2: SGHTA, FQGNSA. The CDR3 runs to 15 residues. V lost 2 bases and J 7 bases, leaving 14 bases between the germline ends. The CDR3 nucleotides are TGTGCCAGCAGCTTATTGGGCCCGGGTAGTGAAAAACTGTTTTTT. Protein sequence: CASSLLGPGSEKLFF.

The chain has TRBV6-1 and TRBJ2-1, with 8 positions matching TRBD2. V dropped 4 bases and J dropped 7; count of bases not matched to a gene: 12. This CDR3 has 16 residues. Looked up from germline, CDR1 is MNHNS and CDR2 is SASEGT. The CDR3 loop is CASSGTSPGSINEQFF. DNA of the CDR3: TGTGCCAGCAGTGGGACTAGCCCAGGGTCCATAAATGAGCAGTTCTTC.

This clonotype was seen only a few times. The chain couples TRBV4-3 to TRBJ2-3, with 7 nucleotides matching TRBD2. The J segment lost 0 bases and the V segment lost 1 base, leaving 4 bases of the junction unmatched. The germline V gene encodes CDR1 LGHNA and CDR2 YSLEER. The CDR3 spans 16 residues. The CDR3 is CASSQGTRSSTDTQYF. The CDR3 DNA reads TGCGCCAGCAGCCAAGGGACTAGGTCTAGCACAGATACGCAGTATTTT.

This clonotype turned up a few times. Germline is not matched at one junction end, which may reflect a read error. The chain couples TRBV2 to TRBJ1-1; D unclear. The germline gives CDR1 SNHLY, CDR2 FYNNEI. This CDR3 has 13 residues. The DNA of the CDR3 is TGTGCCAGCAGTGGGGCAGTGAACGCTGAAGCTTTCTTT. Translated: CASSGAVNAEAFF.

The rearrangement links TRBV20-1 to TRBJ1-1; 7 bases are shared with TRBD1. From germline, CDR1 is DFQATT and CDR2 SNEGSKA (reference sequence). The CDR3 has 15 residues. V dropped 7 bases and J dropped 4; count of bases not matched to a gene: 15. The CDR3, as DNA: TGCAGTGGTCCGACAGGGAAACGAACGAGCACTGAAGCTTTCTTT. This sequence encodes CSGPTGKRTSTEAFF.

V and J are TRBV3-1 and TRBJ2-1; 12 bases line up with TRBD2. J lost 15 bases, V lost 1 base, and 7 bases had no gene match. Per the germline V gene, CDR1 is LGHDT and CDR2 is YNNKEL (reference sequence). The CDR3 is 14 residues long. Written as DNA, the CDR3 is TGTGCCAGCAGCCAAGGACTAGCGGGAGTGGGTCGGTTCTTC. Translated, it gives CASSQGLAGVGRFF.

This clonotype was detected only a few times. J is TRBJ2-4 and V is TRBV7-9; TRBD2 matches 7 bases. Losses at the gene ends were 4 bases for V and 0 bases for J; bases not matched to a gene: 6. The length of the CDR3 is 16 residues. Germline V gene data show CDR1 as SEHNR and CDR2 as FQNEAQ (reference sequence). The CDR3 sequence is CASSSLAALAKNIQYF. The CDR3 nucleotides are TGTGCCAGCAGCTCCCTAGCGGCCCTAGCCAAAAACATTCAGTACTTC.

The V gene is TRBV18, the J gene TRBJ1-2, with D uncertain. CDR1 is KGHSH, CDR2 LQKENI, per germline. V lost 2 bases to trimming and J lost 2 bases, with 6 bases between them. The length of the CDR3 is 13 residues. CDR3 loop: CASSPTINYGYTF. The CDR3 bases are TGTGCCAGCTCACCAACCATCAACTATGGCTACACCTTC.

This clonotype has at least ten counts. V is TRBV3-1 and J is TRBJ2-7; 8 bases fit TRBD1. Germline V gives CDR1 LGHDT, CDR2 YNNKEL (reference sequence). The ends lost 1 base at V and 0 bases at J; junction bases unmatched: 5. The CDR3 has 16 residues. The CDR3 sequence is CASSQGGTGYSYEQYF. DNA for the CDR3: TGTGCCAGCAGCCAAGGGGGGACAGGCTACTCCTACGAGCAGTACTTC.

As concerns this clonotype: This may come from a read error, since a much larger clone is one base off. V usage is TRBV5-1 and J usage is TRBJ2-2; 7 bases agree with TRBD1. The V gene end was trimmed by 3 bases and the J gene end by 1 base; junction bases not matched to a gene: 3. The CDR3 runs to 15 residues. Per germline, CDR1 SGHRS and CDR2 YFSETQ. The CDR3 DNA follows: TGCGCCAGCAGCTCCGGGACAGTGAACACCGGGGAGCTGTTTTTT. This encodes CASSSGTVNTGELFF.

The V and J genes are TRBV5-1 and TRBJ2-7; possibly TRBD2 for D (5 bases). Trimming took off 2 bases at V and 5 bases at J, with 14 bases between the two ends. CDR1 is SGHRS, CDR2 YFSETQ, per germline. The CDR3 covers 14 residues. For the CDR3, the DNA is TGCGCCAGCAGCTTAGCCCAGCGGCCTCACGAGCAGTACTTC. As protein: CASSLAQRPHEQYF.

This clonotype was counted many times. The chain uses TRBV6-5 and TRBJ2-3, with TRBD2 matching 8 bases. This CDR3 contains 17 residues. J gave up 2 bases and V 2 bases, and 9 bases lay outside the gene matches. Germline V gives CDR1 MNHEY, CDR2 SVGAGI. Here the CDR3 DNA reads TGTGCCAGCAGTTACGGGTCGACGGGGGGGAACACAGATACGCAGTATTTT. Amino acids: CASSYGSTGGNTDTQYF.

The CDR3 is CASSYTGQGRGANYGYTF. The CDR3 DNA reads TGTGCCAGCAGTTACACAGGACAGGGGAGGGGAGCTAACTATGGCTACACCTTC. The chain carries TRBV6-5 and TRBJ1-2, with 9 bases fitting TRBD1. Germline V gives CDR1 MNHEY, CDR2 SVGAGI. The CDR3 runs to 18 residues. V lost 2 bases and J lost 0; bases outside the gene matches: 10.

J is TRBJ2-1 and V is TRBV20-1, with TRBD2 matching over 12 bases. The CDR3 runs to 16 residues. J was trimmed by 6 bases and V by 1 base; bases with no gene match: 7. CDR1 and CDR2 from the germline V gene are DFQATT and SNEGSKA (reference sequence). The CDR3 loop is CSARATSGRPSNEQFF. The CDR3 DNA sequence: TGCAGTGCTAGAGCTACTAGCGGGAGGCCGAGCAATGAGCAGTTCTTC.

This clonotype was seen more than once but under ten times. The chain uses TRBV15 and TRBJ1-4; 9 nucleotides match TRBD1. The trim removed 1 base at V and 7 bases at J, leaving 10 bases unmatched. CDR1 and CDR2 (germline): LNHNV, YYDKDF (reference sequence). The CDR3 sequence is 17 residues long. CDR3 in DNA: TGTGCCACCAGCAGAGCCTTACCTAGGGGACAGGGTGAAAAACTGTTTTTT. It codes for CATSRALPRGQGEKLFF.